The 5 T cell receptor beta chains below were found in one sample sequenced in a study of T cell changes during pregnancy in multiple sclerosis. Method: immunoSEQ multiplex PCR; TCRdb's copy keeps in-frame clones and lacks some. Of about 55,000 clones listed, roughly 94% were seen once; the top ten hold less than 4%. Here the sequenced sample was CD8+ T cells from peripheral blood mononuclear cells, taken in the third trimester of pregnancy. These receptors were obtained from a female donor with multiple sclerosis, enrolled in a pregnancy study.

The J gene is TRBJ2-2, the V gene TRBV4-2, with 12 bases that match TRBD2. The CDR3 is made up of 16 amino acids. Germline V CDR1 and CDR2: LGHNA, YNFKEQ. Unmatched junction bases numbered 5, after V lost 1 base and J lost 8 bases. As DNA, the CDR3 is TGTGCCAGCAGCCAAGCCCTAGCGGGAGGGGCAGGGGAGCTGTTTTTT. It is translated as CASSQALAGGAGELFF.

The chain uses TRBV6-5 and TRBJ2-7; 12 bases are a match to TRBD2. CDR1 is MNHEY and CDR2 is SVGAGI in the germline V gene. Trimming cost V 6 bases and J 3 bases; bases outside gene matches: 6. This CDR3 spans 15 amino acids. The DNA for the CDR3 is TGTGCCAGCAGCCTACTAGCGGGAGGTTACTACGAGCAGTACTTC. Amino acid sequence: CASSLLAGGYYEQYF.

The chain links TRBV21-1 to TRBJ2-3; the D segment call TRBD2 is taken from the table without a DNA check. TRBV21-1 is a recognized pseudogene. The CDR3 sequence is 15 residues long. The CDR3 region is CASSKADGSGDTQYF. For the CDR3, the DNA is TGTGCCAGCAGCAAAGCGGATGGTAGCGGAGATACGCAGTATTTT.

This sequence joins TRBV7-3 and TRBJ2-3; possibly TRBD2 for D (6 bases). The germline V gene has CDR1 SGHTA and CDR2 FQGTGA. Trimming removed 3 bases from V and 2 bases from J, with 15 bases in between. There are 16 residues in the CDR3. Here the CDR3 DNA reads TGTGCCAGCAGCTTGCGGAGGGCTGGTCCCACAGATACGCAGTATTTT. Its translation: CASSLRRAGPTDTQYF.

This clone was detected only once. This chain joins TRBV6-5 and TRBJ1-1; D gene unclear. The V end was cut by 3 bases, the J end by 6 bases, with 17 bases between. The CDR3 contains 15 residues. The V gene's germline CDR1 is MNHEY and CDR2 SVGAGI. The CDR3 nucleotides are TGTGCCAGCAGTTATAATTGGATTGGAACAGCTGAAGCTTTCTTT. This codes for CASSYNWIGTAEAFF.